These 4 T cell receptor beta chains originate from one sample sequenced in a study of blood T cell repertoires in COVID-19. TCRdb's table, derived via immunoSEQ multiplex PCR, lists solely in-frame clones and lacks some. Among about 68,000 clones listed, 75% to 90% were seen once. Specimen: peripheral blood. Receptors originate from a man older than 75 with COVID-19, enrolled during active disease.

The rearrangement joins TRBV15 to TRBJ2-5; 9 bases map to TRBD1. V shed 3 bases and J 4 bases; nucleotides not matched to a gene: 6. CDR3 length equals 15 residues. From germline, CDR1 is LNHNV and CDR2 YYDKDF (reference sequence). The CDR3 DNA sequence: TGTGCCACCAGCAGGTGGACAGGGGTTCGAGAGACCCAGTACTTC. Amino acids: CATSRWTGVRETQYF.

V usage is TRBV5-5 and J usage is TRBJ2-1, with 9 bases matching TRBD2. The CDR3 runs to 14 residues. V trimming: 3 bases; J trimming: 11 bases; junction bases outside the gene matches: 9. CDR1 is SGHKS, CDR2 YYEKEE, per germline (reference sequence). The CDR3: CASSSSSGEVKQFF. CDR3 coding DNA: TGTGCCAGCAGCTCCTCTAGCGGGGAGGTTAAGCAGTTCTTC.

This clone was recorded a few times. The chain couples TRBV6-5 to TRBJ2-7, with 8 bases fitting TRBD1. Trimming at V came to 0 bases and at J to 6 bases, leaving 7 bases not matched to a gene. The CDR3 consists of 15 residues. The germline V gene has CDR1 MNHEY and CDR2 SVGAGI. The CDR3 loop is CASSYSFQGAGEQYF. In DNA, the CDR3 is TGTGCCAGCAGTTACTCATTTCAGGGGGCAGGCGAGCAGTACTTC.

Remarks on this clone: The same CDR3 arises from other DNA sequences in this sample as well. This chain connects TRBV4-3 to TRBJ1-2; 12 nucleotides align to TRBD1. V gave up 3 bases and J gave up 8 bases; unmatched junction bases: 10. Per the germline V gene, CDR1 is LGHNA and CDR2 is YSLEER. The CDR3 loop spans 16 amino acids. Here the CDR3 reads CASSQNPGQGAEGYTF. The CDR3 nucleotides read TGCGCCAGCAGCCAGAATCCGGGACAGGGGGCAGAGGGCTACACCTTC.